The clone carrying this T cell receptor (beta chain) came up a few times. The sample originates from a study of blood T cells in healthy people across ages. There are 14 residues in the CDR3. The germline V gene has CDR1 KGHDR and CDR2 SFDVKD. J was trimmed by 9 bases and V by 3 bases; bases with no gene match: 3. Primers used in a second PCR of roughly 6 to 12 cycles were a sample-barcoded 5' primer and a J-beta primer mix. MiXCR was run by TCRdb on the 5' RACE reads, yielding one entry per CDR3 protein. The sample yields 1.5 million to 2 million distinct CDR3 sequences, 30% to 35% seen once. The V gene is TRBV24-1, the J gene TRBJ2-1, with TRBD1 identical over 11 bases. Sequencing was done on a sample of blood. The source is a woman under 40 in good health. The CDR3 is CATSDGTGGGEQFF. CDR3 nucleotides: TGTGCCACCAGTGATGGGACAGGGGGGGGTGAGCAGTTCTTC.